This paragraph covers one T cell receptor (beta chain) sequence. Its antigen remains unidentified. Per germline, CDR1 SEHNR and CDR2 FQNEAQ (reference sequence). The CDR3 is 16 amino acids. V gave up 6 bases and J gave up 0 bases; unmatched junction bases: 10. These data originate in a study of CD8 T cells in Susac syndrome. Study results and caveats: The relatively small number of individuals in the TCR sequencing and HLA analysis was acknowledged by the study.

Random hexamers were used to reverse transcribe 0.5 to 1 ug of RNA. TCRdb re-called the immunoSEQ multiplex PCR reads through MiXCR, storing one row per CDR3 protein. The profile covers more than 150,000 distinct CDR3 sequences, with roughly 94% appearing a single time and roughly 0.2% taken by the ten largest. Material: CD8+ T cells from PBMCs. The chain carries TRBV7-9 and TRBJ2-7; 8 nucleotides align to TRBD2. The source of this sequence is a human donor with multiple sclerosis. CDR3 DNA: TGTGCCAGCAGTCCCACGGGGGGGAGGCTCTCCTACGAGCAGTACTTC. Protein: CASSPTGGRLSYEQYF.